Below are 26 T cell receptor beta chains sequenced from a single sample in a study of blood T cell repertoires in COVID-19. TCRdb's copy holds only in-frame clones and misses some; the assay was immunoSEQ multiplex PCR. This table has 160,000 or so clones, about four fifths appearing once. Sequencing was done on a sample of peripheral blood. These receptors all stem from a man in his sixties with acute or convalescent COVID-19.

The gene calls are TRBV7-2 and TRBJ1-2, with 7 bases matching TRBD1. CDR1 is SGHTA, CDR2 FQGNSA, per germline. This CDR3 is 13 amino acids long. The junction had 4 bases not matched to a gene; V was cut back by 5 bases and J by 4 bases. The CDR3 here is CASSATGTYGYTF. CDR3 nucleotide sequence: TGTGCCAGCAGCGCGACAGGGACCTATGGCTACACCTTC. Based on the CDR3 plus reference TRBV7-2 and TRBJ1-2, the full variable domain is GAGVSQSPSNKVTEKGKDVELRCDPISGHTALYWYRQSLGQGLEFLIYFQGNSAPDKSGLPSDRFSAERTGGSVSTLTIQRTQQEDSAVYLCASSATGTYGYTFGSGTRLTVV.

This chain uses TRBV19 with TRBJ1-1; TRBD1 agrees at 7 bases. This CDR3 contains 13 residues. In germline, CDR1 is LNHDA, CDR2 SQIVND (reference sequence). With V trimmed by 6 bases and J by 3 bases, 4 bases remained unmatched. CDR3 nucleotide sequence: TGTGCCAGTAGCTCAGGGGGATACACTGAAGCTTTCTTT. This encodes CASSSGGYTEAFF.

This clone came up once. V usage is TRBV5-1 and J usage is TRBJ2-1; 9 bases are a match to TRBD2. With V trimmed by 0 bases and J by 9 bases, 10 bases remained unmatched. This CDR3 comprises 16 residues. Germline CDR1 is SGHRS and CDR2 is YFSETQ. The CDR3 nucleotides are TGCGCCAGCAGCTTGGATCCCCAGCGGGAGGCTCTTGAGCAGTTCTTC. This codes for CASSLDPQREALEQFF.

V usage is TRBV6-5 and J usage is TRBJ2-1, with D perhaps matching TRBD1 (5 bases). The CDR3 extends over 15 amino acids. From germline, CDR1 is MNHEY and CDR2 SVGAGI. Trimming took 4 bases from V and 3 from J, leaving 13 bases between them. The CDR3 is CASSSVGPLYNEQFF. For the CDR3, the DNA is TGTGCCAGCAGTTCGGTGGGGCCCCTCTACAATGAGCAGTTCTTC.

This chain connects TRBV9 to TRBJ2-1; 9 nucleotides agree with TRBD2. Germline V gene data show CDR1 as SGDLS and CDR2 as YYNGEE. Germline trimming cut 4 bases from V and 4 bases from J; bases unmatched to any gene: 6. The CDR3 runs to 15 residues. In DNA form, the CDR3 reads TGTGCCAGCAGCACCTCCAGCGGGGGGTACAATGAGCAGTTCTTC. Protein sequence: CASSTSSGGYNEQFF.

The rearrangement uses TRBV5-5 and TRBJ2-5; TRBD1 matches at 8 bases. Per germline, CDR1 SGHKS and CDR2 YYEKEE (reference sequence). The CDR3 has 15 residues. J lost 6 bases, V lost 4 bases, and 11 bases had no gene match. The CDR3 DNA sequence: TGTGCCAGCAGCCAACCACAGGGGGTCGGAAAGACCCAGTACTTC. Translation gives CASSQPQGVGKTQYF. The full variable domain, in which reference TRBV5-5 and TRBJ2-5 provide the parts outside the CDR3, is DAGVTQSPTHLIKTRGQQVTLRCSPISGHKSVSWYQQVLGQGPQFIFQYYEKEERGRGNFPDRFSARQFPNYSSELNVNALLLGDSALYLCASSQPQGVGKTQYFGPGTRLLVL.

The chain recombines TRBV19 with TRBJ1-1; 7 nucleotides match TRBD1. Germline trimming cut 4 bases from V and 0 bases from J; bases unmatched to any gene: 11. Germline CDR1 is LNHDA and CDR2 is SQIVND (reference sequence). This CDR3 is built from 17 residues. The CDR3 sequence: CASSTPLGGIMNTEAFF. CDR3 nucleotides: TGTGCCAGTAGTACCCCTTTAGGGGGCATAATGAACACTGAAGCTTTCTTT. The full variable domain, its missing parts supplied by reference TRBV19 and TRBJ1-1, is DGGITQSPKYLFRKEGQNVTLSCEQNLNHDAMYWYRQDPGQGLRLIYYSQIVNDFQKGDIAEGYSVSREKKESFPLTVTSAQKNPTAFYLCASSTPLGGIMNTEAFFGQGTRLTVV.

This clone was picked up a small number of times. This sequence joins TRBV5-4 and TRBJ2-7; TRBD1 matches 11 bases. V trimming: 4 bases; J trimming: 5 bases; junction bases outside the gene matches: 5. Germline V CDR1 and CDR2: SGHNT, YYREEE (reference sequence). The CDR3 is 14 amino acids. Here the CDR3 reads CASSRTGGGHEQYF. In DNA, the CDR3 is TGTGCCAGCAGCCGGACAGGGGGCGGGCACGAGCAGTACTTC.

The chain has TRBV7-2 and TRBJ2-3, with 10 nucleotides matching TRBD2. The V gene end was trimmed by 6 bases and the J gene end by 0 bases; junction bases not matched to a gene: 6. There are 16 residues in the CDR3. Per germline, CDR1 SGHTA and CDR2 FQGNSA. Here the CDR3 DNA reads TGTGCCAGCAGTTATAGCGGGGGGCTGAGCACAGATACGCAGTATTTT. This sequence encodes CASSYSGGLSTDTQYF.

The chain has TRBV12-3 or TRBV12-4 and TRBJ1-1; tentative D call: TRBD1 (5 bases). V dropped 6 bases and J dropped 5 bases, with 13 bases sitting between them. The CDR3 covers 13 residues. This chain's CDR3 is CASSPGTGTEAFF. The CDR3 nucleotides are TGTGCCAGCAGCCCAGGGACTGGAACTGAAGCTTTCTTT.

The CDR3 DNA follows: TGTGCCAGCTCACCACCGGTCGGCAGCGGCCCTAGCACAGATACGCAGTATTTT. Amino acid sequence: CASSPPVGSGPSTDTQYF. The rearrangement joins TRBV18 to TRBJ2-3; TRBD2 might be the D (5 bases). Deletions cut 0 bases from V and 0 bases from J, with 16 bases between. In germline, CDR1 is KGHSH, CDR2 LQKENI. The CDR3 runs to 18 residues.

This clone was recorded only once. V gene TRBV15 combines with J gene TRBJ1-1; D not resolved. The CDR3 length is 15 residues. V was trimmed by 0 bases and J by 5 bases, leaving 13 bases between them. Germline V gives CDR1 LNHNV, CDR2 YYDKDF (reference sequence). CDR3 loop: CATSRDPLSGTEAFF. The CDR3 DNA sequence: TGTGCCACCAGCAGAGACCCCTTATCCGGTACTGAAGCTTTCTTT. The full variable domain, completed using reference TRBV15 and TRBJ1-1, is DAMVIQNPRYQVTQFGKPVTLSCSQTLNHNVMYWYQQKSSQAPKLLFHYYDKDFNNEADTPDNFQSRRPNTSFCFLDIRSPGLGDTAMYLCATSRDPLSGTEAFFGQGTRLTVV.

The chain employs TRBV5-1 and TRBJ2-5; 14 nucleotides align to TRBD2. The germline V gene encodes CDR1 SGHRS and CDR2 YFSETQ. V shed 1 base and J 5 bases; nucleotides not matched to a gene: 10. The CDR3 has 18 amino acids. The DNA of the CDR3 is TGCGCCAGCAGCTTGCCCGGACTAGCGGGAGGAGTAAGTGAGACCCAGTACTTC. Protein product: CASSLPGLAGGVSETQYF.

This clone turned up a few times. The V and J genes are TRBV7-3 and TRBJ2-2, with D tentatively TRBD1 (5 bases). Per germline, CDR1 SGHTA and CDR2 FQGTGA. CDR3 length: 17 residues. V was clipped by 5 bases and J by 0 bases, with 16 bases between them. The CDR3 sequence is CASSRIGATPNTGELFF. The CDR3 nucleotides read TGTGCCAGCAGCCGCATAGGGGCGACTCCGAACACCGGGGAGCTGTTTTTT.

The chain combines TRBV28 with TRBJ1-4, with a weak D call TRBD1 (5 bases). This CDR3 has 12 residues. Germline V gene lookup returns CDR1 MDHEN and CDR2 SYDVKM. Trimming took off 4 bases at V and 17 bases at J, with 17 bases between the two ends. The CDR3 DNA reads TGTGCCAGCAGTTCGATGGACACGGATAAATTTTTT. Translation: CASSSMDTDKFF.

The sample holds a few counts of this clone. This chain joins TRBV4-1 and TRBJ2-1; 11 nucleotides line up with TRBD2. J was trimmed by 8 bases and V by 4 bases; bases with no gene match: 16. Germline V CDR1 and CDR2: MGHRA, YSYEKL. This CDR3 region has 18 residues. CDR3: CASSLGGLAGLVGDEQFF. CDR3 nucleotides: TGCGCCAGCAGCCTAGGCGGACTAGCGGGTCTCGTAGGCGATGAGCAGTTCTTC.

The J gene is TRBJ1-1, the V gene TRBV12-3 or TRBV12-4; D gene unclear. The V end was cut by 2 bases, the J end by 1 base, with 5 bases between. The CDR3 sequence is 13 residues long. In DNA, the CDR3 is TGTGCCAGCAGTTTAATCAGGAACACTGAAGCTTTCTTT. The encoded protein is CASSLIRNTEAFF.

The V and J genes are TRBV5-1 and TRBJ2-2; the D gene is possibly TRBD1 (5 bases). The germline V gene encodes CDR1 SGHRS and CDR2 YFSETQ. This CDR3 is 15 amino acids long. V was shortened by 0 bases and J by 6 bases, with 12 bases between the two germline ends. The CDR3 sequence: CASSLEVRVSGELFF. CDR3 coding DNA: TGCGCCAGCAGCTTGGAGGTCAGGGTATCCGGGGAGCTGTTTTTT.

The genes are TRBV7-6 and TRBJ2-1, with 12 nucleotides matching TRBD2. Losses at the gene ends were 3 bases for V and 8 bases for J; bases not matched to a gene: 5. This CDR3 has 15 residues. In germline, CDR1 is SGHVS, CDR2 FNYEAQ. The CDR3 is CASSFPSGGADEQFF. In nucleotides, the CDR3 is TGTGCCAGCAGCTTTCCTAGCGGGGGGGCAGATGAGCAGTTCTTC.

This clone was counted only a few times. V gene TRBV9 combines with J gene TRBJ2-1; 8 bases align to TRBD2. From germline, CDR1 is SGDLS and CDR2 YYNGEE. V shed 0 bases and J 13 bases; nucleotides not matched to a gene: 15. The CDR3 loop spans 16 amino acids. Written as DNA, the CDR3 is TGTGCCAGCAGCGTAGACAGCGGGGGCATGGCTTCGGTCCAGTTCTTC. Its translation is CASSVDSGGMASVQFF.

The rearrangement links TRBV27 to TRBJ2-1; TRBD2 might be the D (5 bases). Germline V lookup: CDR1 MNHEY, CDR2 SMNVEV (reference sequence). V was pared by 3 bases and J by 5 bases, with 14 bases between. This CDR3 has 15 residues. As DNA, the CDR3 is TGTGCCAGCAGTTTGGCGAGCGGAGCCAACAATGAGCAGTTCTTC. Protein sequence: CASSLASGANNEQFF.

CDR3 residues: CASSPSGGTGGDGYTF. The CDR3 DNA reads TGTGCCAGCAGCCCTTCGGGAGGGACAGGGGGGGATGGCTACACCTTC. The chain couples TRBV7-3 to TRBJ1-2; 11 nucleotides agree with TRBD1. This CDR3 is 16 amino acids long. The junction had 11 bases not matched to a gene; V was cut back by 5 bases and J by 6 bases. Germline V gene data show CDR1 as SGHTA and CDR2 as FQGTGA.

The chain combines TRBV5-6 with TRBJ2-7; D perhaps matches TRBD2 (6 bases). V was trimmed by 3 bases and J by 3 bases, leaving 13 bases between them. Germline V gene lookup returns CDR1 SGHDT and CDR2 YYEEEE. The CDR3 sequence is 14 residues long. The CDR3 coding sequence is TGTGCCAGCAGCTCCCTAGCGTCTAGCTACGAGCAGTACTTC. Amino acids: CASSSLASSYEQYF. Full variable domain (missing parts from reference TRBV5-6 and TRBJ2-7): DAGVTQSPTHLIKTRGQQVTLRCSPKSGHDTVSWYQQALGQGPQFIFQYYEEEERQRGNFPDRFSGHQFPNYSSELNVNALLLGDSALYLCASSSLASSYEQYFGPGTRLTVT.

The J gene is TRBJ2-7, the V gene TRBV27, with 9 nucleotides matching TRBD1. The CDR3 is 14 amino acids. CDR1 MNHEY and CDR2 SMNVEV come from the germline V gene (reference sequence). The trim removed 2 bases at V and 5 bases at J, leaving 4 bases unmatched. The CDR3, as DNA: TGTGCCAGCAGTTTAAGGGGACAGGGAAACGAGCAGTACTTC. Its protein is CASSLRGQGNEQYF.

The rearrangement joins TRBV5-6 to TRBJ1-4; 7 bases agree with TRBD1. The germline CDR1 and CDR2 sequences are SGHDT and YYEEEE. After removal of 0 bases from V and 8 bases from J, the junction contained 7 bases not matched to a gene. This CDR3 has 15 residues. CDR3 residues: CASSLVGDSREKLFF. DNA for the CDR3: TGTGCCAGCAGCTTGGTTGGGGACAGTAGAGAAAAACTGTTTTTT.

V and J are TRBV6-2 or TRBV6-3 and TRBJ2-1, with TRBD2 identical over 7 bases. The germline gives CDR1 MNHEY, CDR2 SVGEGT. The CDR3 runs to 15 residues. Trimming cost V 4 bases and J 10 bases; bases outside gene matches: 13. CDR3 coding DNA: TGTGCCAGCAGTTTACTCGACTTGAGCGGGACCGAGCAGTTCTTC. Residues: CASSLLDLSGTEQFF.